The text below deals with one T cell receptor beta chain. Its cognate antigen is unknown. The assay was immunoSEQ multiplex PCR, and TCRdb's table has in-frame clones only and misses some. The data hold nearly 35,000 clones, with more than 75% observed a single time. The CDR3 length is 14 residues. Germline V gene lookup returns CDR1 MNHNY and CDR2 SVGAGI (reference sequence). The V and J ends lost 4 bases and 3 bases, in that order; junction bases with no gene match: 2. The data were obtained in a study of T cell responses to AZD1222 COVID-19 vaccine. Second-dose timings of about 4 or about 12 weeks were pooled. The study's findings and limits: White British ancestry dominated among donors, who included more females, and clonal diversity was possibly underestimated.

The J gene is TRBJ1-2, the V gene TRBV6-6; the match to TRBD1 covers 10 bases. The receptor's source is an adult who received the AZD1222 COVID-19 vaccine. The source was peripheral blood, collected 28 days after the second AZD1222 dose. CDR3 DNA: TGTGCCAGCAGTTTGGGGACAGGGGACTATGGCTACACCTTC. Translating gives CASSLGTGDYGYTF.